The 5 T cell receptor beta chains below were found in one sample sequenced in a study of blood T cell repertoires in COVID-19. Assay used: immunoSEQ multiplex PCR; TCRdb lists only in-frame clones, some missing. The table records 140,000 to 150,000 clones, 78% of them present only once. The sample consisted of PBMCs or T cells enriched from blood (not recorded which). The source is a woman aged 50 to 65 who had recovered from COVID-19.

The chain joins TRBV11-2 to TRBJ1-2; D gene unclear. The CDR3 is 15 amino acids. The germline V gene has CDR1 SGHAT and CDR2 FQNNGV. Trimming left V 0 bases short and J 4 bases short, with 12 bases between. The CDR3 region is CASSLDPGRIYGYTF. CDR3 sequence (DNA): TGTGCCAGCAGCTTAGACCCGGGAAGGATCTATGGCTACACCTTC.

This rearrangement joins TRBV19 to TRBJ1-3; 9 bases are shared with TRBD1. CDR1 LNHDA and CDR2 SQIVND come from the germline V gene (reference sequence). Unmatched junction bases numbered 5, after V lost 0 bases and J lost 2 bases. The CDR3 has 17 amino acids. The CDR3 spells CASSIDHRTGAGNTIYF. CDR3 DNA: TGTGCCAGTAGTATAGATCATCGGACAGGGGCTGGAAACACCATATATTTT.

This chain connects TRBV5-1 to TRBJ2-1; 9 nucleotides align to TRBD2. The CDR3 runs to 15 residues. Looked up from germline, CDR1 is SGHRS and CDR2 is YFSETQ. V lost 2 bases and J lost 8; bases outside the gene matches: 8. CDR3 amino acids: CASSFGTSKVYEQFF. The DNA of the CDR3 is TGCGCCAGCAGCTTCGGGACTAGCAAGGTCTATGAGCAGTTCTTC.

This rearrangement joins TRBV23-1 to TRBJ2-1; 8 bases line up with TRBD2. TRBV23-1 is filed as an ORF, its function uncertain. V gave up 8 bases and J gave up 3 bases; unmatched junction bases: 6. The CDR3 runs 14 residues. CDR3 sequence (DNA): TGCGCCAGCCGCGGGGGGAAATTCTACAATGAGCAGTTCTTC. Amino acids: CASRGGKFYNEQFF.

The CDR3 loop reads CASSLDTGDGETQYF. The CDR3 nucleotides read TGTGCCAGCAGCTTAGATACAGGGGATGGGGAGACCCAGTACTTC. This chain uses TRBV7-6 with TRBJ2-5, with 7 nucleotides matching TRBD1. J gave up 5 bases and V 1 base, and 7 bases lay outside the gene matches. The CDR3 runs 15 residues. CDR1 SGHVS and CDR2 FNYEAQ come from the germline V gene. The full variable domain, with the rest looked up from reference TRBV7-6 and TRBJ2-5, is GAGVSQSPRYKVTKRGQDVALRCDPISGHVSLYWYRQALGQGPEFLTYFNYEAQQDKSGLPNDRFSAERPEGSISTLTIQRTEQRDSAMYRCASSLDTGDGETQYFGPGTRLLVL.